The 20 T cell receptor beta chains listed next were all sequenced from one sample in a study of human T cells and chemical hapten exposure. The time point here: patch test 2, 6 weeks after DPC sensitization. Treatment defined: therapeutic diphenylcyclopropenone sensitization with weekly scalp DPC. One entry per CDR3 protein, called by TCRdb with MiXCR from the RACE reads. The sample carries roughly 120,000 distinct CDR3 sequences, roughly a tenth recorded once. The sequencing used whole blood, collected in connection with sensitization to the hapten diphenylcyclopropenone (DPC). These TCRs come from a middle-aged woman with alopecia areata. Some clones in this sample may be carry-over from other donors' samples.

The chain joins TRBV27 to TRBJ1-3, with no clear D. This CDR3 has 13 amino acids. In germline, CDR1 is MNHEY, CDR2 SMNVEV (reference sequence). V dropped 2 bases and J dropped 4 bases, with 6 bases sitting between them. CDR3 DNA sequence: TGTGCCAGCAGTTTAAATGCGGGAAACACCATATATTTT. Translating gives CASSLNAGNTIYF.

This rearrangement joins TRBV7-2 to TRBJ2-7, with TRBD1 as a possible D gene (6 bases). V dropped 4 bases and J dropped 4 bases, with 17 bases sitting between them. Germline V gene data show CDR1 as SGHTA and CDR2 as FQGNSA. This CDR3 is 15 amino acids long. Written as DNA, the CDR3 is TGTGCCAGCAGCTCTAAGACGGGGCAGGGGTACGAGCAGTACTTC. Translating gives CASSSKTGQGYEQYF.

This clonotype was detected a few times. The chain recombines TRBV29-1 with TRBJ1-3; no reliable D call. This CDR3 has 11 residues. Germline CDR1 SQVTM, CDR2 ANQGSEA. V shed 5 bases and J shed 4 bases, with 6 bases lying between them. The CDR3 DNA reads as TGCAGCGTTACTCAGGGAAACACCATATATTTT. Translation gives CSVTQGNTIYF.

This clonotype was observed a handful of times. This sequence joins TRBV6-5 and TRBJ1-3; 7 nucleotides line up with TRBD1. CDR1 MNHEY and CDR2 SVGAGI come from the germline V gene. The length of the CDR3 is 11 residues. Trimming took 5 bases from V and 11 from J; bases not matched to a gene: 3. CDR3 in amino acids: CASSHQGAIYF. CDR3 DNA: TGTGCCAGCAGTCACCAGGGGGCCATATATTTT.

The sample holds many counts of this clonotype. The CDR3 here is CASSFQTPARGNTIYF. CDR3 DNA sequence: TGCGCCAGCAGCTTCCAAACCCCCGCCAGAGGAAACACCATATATTTT. The chain has TRBV5-1 and TRBJ1-3; D gene uncertain. The CDR3 runs to 16 residues. From germline, CDR1 is SGHRS and CDR2 YFSETQ. With 2 bases removed from V and 4 bases from J, the gap between germline ends came to 16 bases.

This chain joins TRBV12-3 or TRBV12-4 and TRBJ1-4; 9 bases match TRBD1. With V trimmed by 5 bases and J by 8 bases, 6 bases remained unmatched. The CDR3 is made up of 14 amino acids. The CDR3 spells CASSRTGGNEKLFF. CDR3 nucleotide sequence: TGTGCCAGCAGTCGAACAGGGGGCAACGAAAAACTGTTTTTT.

This clonotype has ten or more counts. The chain joins TRBV7-6 to TRBJ2-7; 8 bases agree with TRBD1. The germline V gene encodes CDR1 SGHVS and CDR2 FNYEAQ. Unmatched junction bases numbered 5, after V lost 5 bases and J lost 5 bases. The CDR3 contains 13 residues. The CDR3 sequence: CASSRTGSHEQYF. In DNA, the CDR3 is TGTGCCAGCAGCCGGACAGGGTCCCACGAGCAGTACTTC. Full variable domain (rest looked up from reference TRBV7-6 and TRBJ2-7): GAGVSQSPRYKVTKRGQDVALRCDPISGHVSLYWYRQALGQGPEFLTYFNYEAQQDKSGLPNDRFSAERPEGSISTLTIQRTEQRDSAMYRCASSRTGSHEQYFGPGTRLTVT.

This rearrangement joins TRBV6-5 to TRBJ2-7, with D possibly TRBD2 on 6 matching bases. CDR3 length equals 14 residues. Trimming pared 8 bases from V and 3 bases from J, leaving 17 bases between. The germline CDR1 and CDR2 sequences are MNHEY and SVGAGI. CDR3 coding DNA: TGTGCCAGCTGGACTTCTTCGGGGGACTACGAGCAGTACTTC. Its protein is CASWTSSGDYEQYF.

The chain joins TRBV7-9 to TRBJ2-4; D may be TRBD1 or TRBD2 (5 bases each). CDR3 length equals 15 residues. V lost 10 bases and J lost 0, with 16 bases in between. Germline loops: CDR1 SEHNR, CDR2 FQNEAQ (reference sequence). CDR3 bases: TGTGCCATTACTGGGGGTTCACTAGCCAAAAACATTCAGTACTTC. Protein: CAITGGSLAKNIQYF.

There are a few counts of this clonotype. The chain uses TRBV5-1 and TRBJ1-6; a weak D match, TRBD1 (6 bases). The V gene lost 4 bases and the J gene lost 6 bases, with 14 bases spanning the gap. The length of the CDR3 is 15 residues. CDR1 is SGHRS, CDR2 YFSETQ, per germline. In DNA, the CDR3 is TGCGCCAGCAGCATAGGACAGACTTCTAATTCACCCCTCCACTTT. Protein product: CASSIGQTSNSPLHF.

This clonotype was recorded many times. The chain recombines TRBV9 with TRBJ1-2; a weak D match, TRBD1 (6 bases). Germline V gives CDR1 SGDLS, CDR2 YYNGEE. Trimming shortened V by 0 bases and J by 4 bases, and 13 bases separated the two germline ends. CDR3 size: 15 residues. The CDR3 nucleotides are TGTGCCAGCAGCGTAGATGTAGGGGGTTCCTATGGCTACACCTTC. Amino acids: CASSVDVGGSYGYTF.

The J gene is TRBJ1-2, the V gene TRBV14; D gene ambiguous. The CDR3 extends over 15 amino acids. V lost 5 bases to trimming and J lost 4 bases, with 17 bases between them. Germline CDR1 SGHDN, CDR2 FVKESK. Here the CDR3 reads CASSTRARRGYGYTF. As DNA, the CDR3 is TGTGCCAGCAGCACTCGCGCGCGTAGAGGCTATGGCTACACCTTC.

There are many counts of this clonotype. The gene calls are TRBV7-9 and TRBJ1-6; no clear D gene. Germline V gene lookup returns CDR1 SEHNR and CDR2 FQNEAQ (reference sequence). The germline V and J ends were trimmed by 4 bases and 7 bases, with 11 bases remaining between them. This CDR3 is 14 amino acids long. Written as DNA, the CDR3 is TGTGCCAGCAGCTCACCCCCCGTAAATTCACCCCTCCACTTT. It yields the protein CASSSPPVNSPLHF.

This clonotype was observed many times. The rearrangement uses TRBV6-1 and TRBJ2-1; D is undetermined. Germline V gene data show CDR1 as MNHNS and CDR2 as SASEGT. The ends were cut back, 4 bases at V and 4 bases at J, with 2 bases in the middle. The CDR3 covers 11 residues. CDR3 DNA: TGTGCCAGCAGTGTGTACAATGAGCAGTTCTTC. Translating gives CASSVYNEQFF.

This clonotype was observed many times. The chain carries TRBV2 and TRBJ1-5, with D uncertain. The V gene's germline CDR1 is SNHLY and CDR2 FYNNEI. CDR3 length equals 14 residues. V lost 8 bases, J lost 0 bases, and 11 bases lay in between. CDR3 DNA sequence: TGTGCCAGCGGGCCGTTAAATAGCAATCAGCCCCAGCATTTT. Its translation: CASGPLNSNQPQHF. The whole variable domain, filled in from reference TRBV2 and TRBJ1-5, reads EPEVTQTPSHQVTQMGQEVILRCVPISNHLYFYWYRQILGQKVEFLVSFYNNEISEKSEIFDDQFSVERPDGSNFTLKIRSTKLEDSAMYFCASGPLNSNQPQHFGDGTRLSIL.

In this sample, this clonotype turned up a few times. V gene TRBV5-4 combines with J gene TRBJ1-4, with 9 nucleotides matching TRBD1. V trimming: 4 bases; J trimming: 5 bases; junction bases outside the gene matches: 3. There are 14 residues in the CDR3. Germline values: CDR1 SGHNT, CDR2 YYREEE (reference sequence). CDR3 residues: CASSEGTGNEKLFF. The CDR3 DNA is TGTGCCAGCAGCGAAGGGACAGGGAATGAAAAACTGTTTTTT.

This clonotype was detected ten times or more. The chain couples TRBV7-2 to TRBJ1-5; D not resolved. Trimming left V 4 bases short and J 11 bases short, with 24 bases between. CDR1 is SGHTA and CDR2 is FQGNSA in the germline V gene. CDR3 size: 16 residues. CDR3 in DNA: TGTGCCAGCAGCTCCCCAACGGACGGAGGCCAAAGGTCCCAGCATTTT. It codes for CASSSPTDGGQRSQHF. The whole variable domain, remainder taken from reference TRBV7-2 and TRBJ1-5, is GAGVSQSPSNKVTEKGKDVELRCDPISGHTALYWYRQSLGQGLEFLIYFQGNSAPDKSGLPSDRFSAERTGGSVSTLTIQRTQQEDSAVYLCASSSPTDGGQRSQHFGDGTRLSIL.

This clonotype came up many times. CDR3 loop: CASTMDSTDTQYF. DNA of the CDR3: TGTGCCAGCACAATGGACAGCACAGATACGCAGTATTTT. The gene calls are TRBV2 and TRBJ2-3, with D uncertain. Germline CDR1 reads SNHLY; CDR2 reads FYNNEI. This CDR3 comprises 13 residues. V was shortened by 7 bases and J by 0 bases, with 8 bases between the two germline ends. The full variable domain, completed using reference TRBV2 and TRBJ2-3, is EPEVTQTPSHQVTQMGQEVILRCVPISNHLYFYWYRQILGQKVEFLVSFYNNEISEKSEIFDDQFSVERPDGSNFTLKIRSTKLEDSAMYFCASTMDSTDTQYFGPGTRLTVL.

Ten or more counts support this clonotype. This sequence joins TRBV7-2 and TRBJ2-7; D might be TRBD2 (5 bases). The CDR3 is made up of 15 amino acids. The germline V and J ends were trimmed by 1 base and 2 bases, with 12 bases remaining between them. The germline CDR1 and CDR2 sequences are SGHTA and FQGNSA. The CDR3 DNA reads TGTGCCAGCAGCTTAGGGGCCGGAGGCACCTACGAGCAGTACTTC. Encoded protein: CASSLGAGGTYEQYF.

This chain uses TRBV7-8 with TRBJ2-6; the D is unclear. Trimming took 5 bases from V and 0 from J, leaving 14 bases between them. Germline V gene lookup returns CDR1 SGHVS and CDR2 FQNEAQ. This CDR3 contains 17 residues. The CDR3 DNA follows: TGTGCCAGCAGCCTAGGGCCTCCGTACTCTGGGGCCAACGTCCTGACTTTC. Translation gives CASSLGPPYSGANVLTF.